This T cell receptor (beta chain) comes out of a study of T cell changes during pregnancy in multiple sclerosis. Repertoires were generated with immunoSEQ multiplex PCR, while TCRdb's copy carries only in-frame clones and drops some. The sample lists approximately 100,000 clones; approximately 94% were seen once. The CDR3 length is 14 residues. Germline V gene lookup returns CDR1 SGHTA and CDR2 FQGTGA. After removal of 5 bases from V and 8 bases from J, the junction contained 8 bases not matched to a gene. The chain links TRBV7-3 to TRBJ1-3, with TRBD1 matching 8 bases. The TCR comes from a female donor with multiple sclerosis, enrolled in a pregnancy study. The input for sequencing was peripheral blood, taken before pregnancy. CDR3 coding DNA: TGTGCCAGCAGCCCGGACAGGGAAGGGGACACCATATATTTT. Amino acids: CASSPDREGDTIYF. Together with reference TRBV7-3 and TRBJ1-3, the CDR3 gives the full variable domain: GAGVSQTPSNKVTEKGKYVELRCDPISGHTALYWYRQSLGQGPEFLIYFQGTGAADDSGLPNDRFFAVRPEGSVSTLKIQRTERGDSAVYLCASSPDREGDTIYFGEGSWLTVV.